This TCR beta chain came from a study of beta chain features in type 1 diabetes. On the study more broadly: Patients looked much like healthy donors when it came to age, gender and cell yields. Findings and limits, study-wide: In every one of the four CD4+ subsets, TCRB CDR3s were moderately but significantly shorter in Type 1 diabetes patients. These data did not resolve whether HLA type affects TCRB rearrangement.

Each sorted fraction was over 95% pure. The CDR3 is 14 residues long. Trimming stripped 7 bases from V and 5 bases from J, with 17 bases between. Germline V lookup: CDR1 GTSNPN, CDR2 SVGIG (reference sequence). Only a few counts were recorded for this clone. Its antigen is still unknown. The isolated RNA, all of it, was reverse transcribed, so expressed TCRB transcripts were what got sequenced. Naive, central memory and regulatory T cell samples came to a mean of roughly 4 million reads. Profiling relied on immunoSEQ multiplex PCR, and the TCRdb table lists in-frame clones only, not all of them. The table lists around 340,000 clones, approximately 10% of them singletons.

The material sequenced was central memory CD4+ T cells from blood. The receptor comes from a man aged 25-45 years with type 1 diabetes. The chain couples TRBV30 to TRBJ2-2; possibly TRBD1 for D (6 bases). The CDR3 DNA sequence: TGTGCCTTGGACATGGGGACAAGGACCGGGGAGCTGTTTTTT. This gives the protein CALDMGTRTGELFF.